A single sample gave rise to the 8 T cell receptor beta chains below, sequenced in a study of blood T cells in healthy people across ages. Alongside a J-beta primer mix, a sample-barcoded 5' primer served in a second PCR lasting about 7 to 12 cycles. Via MiXCR, TCRdb re-called the 5' RACE reads, giving one row per CDR3 protein. The data show more than 650,000 distinct CDR3 sequences, 20% to 25% seen once. The specimen was blood. The receptor source for this set is an older man in good health.

This chain joins TRBV10-3 and TRBJ2-3; 13 positions match TRBD2. J gave up 2 bases and V 10 bases, and 9 bases lay outside the gene matches. Germline V lookup: CDR1 ENHRY, CDR2 SYGVKD. The CDR3 has 16 residues. The CDR3 DNA reads TGTGCCACTCAGAGCGGACTAGCGGGGGTCACAGATACGCAGTATTTT. It encodes CATQSGLAGVTDTQYF.

This clonotype was counted a few times. V gene TRBV10-3 combines with J gene TRBJ2-5; D not certain. The J call is uncertain, as TRBJ2-1 better fits the DNA end. Germline-derived CDR1 and CDR2 are ENHRY and SYGVKD. The CDR3 has 13 residues. The CDR3 protein is CATADPPRNEQFF. CDR3 sequence (DNA): TGTGCCACAGCCGATCCCCCGAGGAATGAGCAGTTCTTC.

This clonotype was detected many times. The chain is built from TRBV6-1 and TRBJ1-4, with D unclear. The CDR3 is 13 amino acids. The germline V gene has CDR1 MNHNS and CDR2 SASEGT. The V gene lost 11 bases and the J gene lost 0 bases, with 10 bases spanning the gap. The CDR3 here is CACRVSTNEKLFF. CDR3 sequence (DNA): TGTGCCTGCCGGGTCTCAACTAATGAAAAACTGTTTTTT.

There are a few counts of this clonotype. The V gene is TRBV7-2, the J gene TRBJ1-6; tentative D call: TRBD1 (5 bases). The CDR3 contains 16 residues. Trimming removed 5 bases at V and 4 bases at J, with 15 bases between. The germline V gene encodes CDR1 SGHTA and CDR2 FQGNSA. The CDR3 DNA reads as TGTGCCAGCAGCCAGGGTGGAGGACCTTATAATTCACCCCTCCACTTT. Protein product: CASSQGGGPYNSPLHF.

The chain uses TRBV7-2 and TRBJ1-5, with a weak D call TRBD1 (5 bases). From germline, CDR1 is SGHTA and CDR2 FQGNSA. The V end was cut by 5 bases, the J end by 4 bases, with 15 bases between. The CDR3 totals 15 residues. Here the CDR3 reads CASSPRGGGNQPQHF. CDR3 nucleotides: TGTGCCAGCAGCCCTCGTGGGGGTGGTAATCAGCCCCAGCATTTT. The variable domain in full, with the rest retrieved from reference TRBV7-2 and TRBJ1-5, is GAGVSQSPSNKVTEKGKDVELRCDPISGHTALYWYRQSLGQGLEFLIYFQGNSAPDKSGLPSDRFSAERTGGSVSTLTIQRTQQEDSAVYLCASSPRGGGNQPQHFGDGTRLSIL.

This clonotype was seen only a few times. The chain employs TRBV6-6 and TRBJ2-3; 8 positions match TRBD2. V lost 3 bases to trimming and J lost 1 base; unmatched junction nucleotides: 9. This CDR3 is built from 17 residues. Germline CDR1 MNHNY, CDR2 SVGAGI (reference sequence). This CDR3 reads CASSYGGGGPRTDTQYF. The CDR3 coding sequence is TGTGCCAGCAGTTATGGGGGCGGGGGGCCCCGCACAGATACGCAGTATTTT.

This clonotype was seen more than once but under ten times. The chain links TRBV12-3 or TRBV12-4 to TRBJ1-2; 7 bases fit TRBD1. CDR3 length: 13 residues. After removal of 6 bases from V and 3 bases from J, the junction contained 4 bases not matched to a gene. The CDR3 loop is CASRRDSHYGYTF. For the CDR3, the DNA is TGTGCCAGCAGGCGGGACAGTCACTATGGCTACACCTTC.

The chain uses TRBV11-3 and TRBJ1-1; D gene ambiguous. The V and J ends lost 7 bases and 0 bases respectively, with 15 bases between them. The CDR3 has 15 residues. The V gene's germline CDR1 is SGHNT and CDR2 YENEEA. As DNA, the CDR3 is TGTGCCAGCACCCCCGGGCGTGATATGAACACTGAAGCTTTCTTT. Its protein product is CASTPGRDMNTEAFF.